What follows are 20 T cell receptor beta chains derived from one specimen sequenced in a study of T cells in Graves' hyperthyroidism and ophthalmopathy. TCR beta CDR3 regions were amplified from RNA. During a first-round RT-PCR of the TCR CDR3, the HTBI primer set was used. TCRdb called the multiplex PCR reads again in MiXCR, with one record for every CDR3 protein. The sample has approximately 620,000 distinct CDR3 sequences; roughly 14% are singletons. Material for sequencing was blood. All receptors derive from a woman under 40 with Graves' hyperthyroidism that later progressed to Graves' ophthalmopathy.

This clonotype came up many times. The CDR3, as DNA: TGTGCCAGCAGCCTCCAGGGGATCCCAGATACGCAGTATTTT. Its protein product is CASSLQGIPDTQYF. The chain uses TRBV7-2 and TRBJ2-3, with a possible D match to TRBD1 (6 bases). This CDR3 contains 14 residues. Trimming removed 5 bases from V and 4 bases from J, with 13 bases in between. Germline CDR1 and CDR2: SGHTA and FQGNSA.

This clonotype has a count of ten or more. The rearrangement uses TRBV7-3 and TRBJ2-3, with a possible D match to TRBD2 (5 bases). Germline V gives CDR1 SGHTA, CDR2 FQGTGA. Trimming took 4 bases from V and 0 from J, leaving 11 bases between them. The CDR3 length is 15 residues. CDR3 loop: CASSSAGTSTDTQYF. CDR3 DNA sequence: TGTGCCAGCAGCTCGGCGGGCACTAGCACAGATACGCAGTATTTT.

This clonotype was seen at least ten times. The chain recombines TRBV5-1 with TRBJ2-1; 11 nucleotides agree with TRBD2. The CDR3 contains 13 residues. V was pared by 2 bases and J by 9 bases, with 1 base of the junction left unmatched. Germline V gene data show CDR1 as SGHRS and CDR2 as YFSETQ. CDR3 sequence reads: CASSFGTSGEQFF. The CDR3 DNA is TGCGCCAGCAGCTTCGGGACTAGCGGTGAGCAGTTCTTC.

In this sample, this clonotype turned up many times. The gene calls are TRBV2 and TRBJ1-1; no firm D call. Trimming removed 3 bases from V and 0 bases from J, with 5 bases in between. There are 13 residues in the CDR3. Germline V CDR1 and CDR2: SNHLY, FYNNEI. The CDR3 DNA follows: TGTGCCAGCAGTGAGACGGTGAACACTGAAGCTTTCTTT. Protein: CASSETVNTEAFF.

This clonotype appeared a few times. The CDR3 reads CATSDRGLAGTDTQYF. The CDR3 nucleotides are TGTGCCACCAGTGATCGAGGACTAGCGGGGACAGATACGCAGTATTTT. The chain recombines TRBV24-1 with TRBJ2-3; TRBD2 matches 12 bases. The germline V gene encodes CDR1 KGHDR and CDR2 SFDVKD. The CDR3 has 16 amino acids. Trimming cost V 3 bases and J 3 bases; bases outside gene matches: 3.

This clonotype showed up many times. This sequence joins TRBV13 and TRBJ2-5; D is possibly TRBD2 (5 bases). The V gene's germline CDR1 is PRHDT and CDR2 FYEKMQ (reference sequence). This CDR3 contains 14 residues. V lost 4 bases and J 3 bases, leaving 12 bases between the germline ends. The DNA for the CDR3 is TGTGCCAGCAGCTCCCTACTAGACGAAGAGACCCAGTACTTC. Protein sequence: CASSSLLDEETQYF.

Many counts were recorded for this clonotype. The CDR3 spells CASSLGAGGPYDTQYF. The CDR3 coding sequence is TGTGCCAGCTCCCTTGGGGCGGGAGGGCCATATGATACGCAGTATTTT. The rearrangement uses TRBV28 and TRBJ2-3; 9 nucleotides match TRBD2. With 8 bases clipped from V and 6 bases from J, the junction kept 15 bases outside the gene matches. The germline gives CDR1 MDHEN, CDR2 SYDVKM. This CDR3 has 16 residues.

This chain joins TRBV15 and TRBJ2-3; D uncertain. The CDR3 is made up of 14 amino acids. Germline-derived CDR1 and CDR2 are LNHNV and YYDKDF (reference sequence). Between the trimmed V and J ends, which lost 8 bases and 0 bases, there was a span of 12 bases. The DNA of the CDR3 is TGTGCCACCTTAGCTGAACCTAGCACAGATACGCAGTATTTT. This gives the protein CATLAEPSTDTQYF.

This clonotype was seen ten or more times. The genes are TRBV30 and TRBJ2-2; D is ambiguous. The V end was cut by 0 bases, the J end by 7 bases, with 6 bases between. Germline lookup yields CDR1 GTSNPN and CDR2 SVGIG (reference sequence). The CDR3 length is 12 residues. CDR3: CAWSVSRGELFF. The CDR3 nucleotides are TGTGCCTGGAGTGTAAGCCGCGGGGAGCTGTTTTTT.

In this sample, this clonotype turned up a few times. V gene TRBV7-3 combines with J gene TRBJ1-1, with D hard to call. CDR1 is SGHTA and CDR2 is FQGTGA in the germline V gene. V gave up 5 bases and J gave up 5 bases, with 12 bases separating them. CDR3 length: 13 residues. As DNA, the CDR3 is TGTGCCAGCAGCCAAACCTCATGGACTGAAGCTTTCTTT. It is translated as CASSQTSWTEAFF.

This clonotype was observed a few times. This rearrangement joins TRBV7-3 to TRBJ1-6; D uncertain. Germline CDR1 reads SGHTA; CDR2 reads FQGTGA. Trimming took 2 bases from V and 6 from J, leaving 11 bases between them. The CDR3 has 15 residues. The CDR3 sequence: CASSLSGIGNSPLHF. Here the CDR3 DNA reads TGTGCCAGCAGCTTATCGGGGATTGGTAATTCACCCCTCCACTTT. Full variable domain (rest looked up from reference TRBV7-3 and TRBJ1-6): GAGVSQTPSNKVTEKGKYVELRCDPISGHTALYWYRQSLGQGPEFLIYFQGTGAADDSGLPNDRFFAVRPEGSVSTLKIQRTERGDSAVYLCASSLSGIGNSPLHFGNGTRLTVT.

This clonotype was seen ten or more times. This sequence joins TRBV10-3 and TRBJ2-4; tentative D call: TRBD2 (6 bases). Germline V gene data show CDR1 as ENHRY and CDR2 as SYGVKD. The CDR3 has 14 amino acids. V was shortened by 3 bases and J by 3 bases, with 9 bases between the two germline ends. In DNA form, the CDR3 reads TGTGCCATCAGTGAATCGGGGGACAAAAACATTCAGTACTTC. Its protein is CAISESGDKNIQYF.

In its sample, this clonotype was seen many times. The chain couples TRBV19 to TRBJ2-5, with D tentatively TRBD2 (5 bases). V lost 3 bases to trimming and J lost 4 bases, with 12 bases between them. CDR3 length equals 14 residues. Germline V gene data show CDR1 as LNHDA and CDR2 as SQIVND (reference sequence). In DNA form, the CDR3 reads TGTGCCAGTAGTATCGGGGTTGAGGGAGAGACCCAGTACTTC. Protein sequence: CASSIGVEGETQYF. The entire variable domain, with the rest obtained from reference TRBV19 and TRBJ2-5, is as follows: DGGITQSPKYLFRKEGQNVTLSCEQNLNHDAMYWYRQDPGQGLRLIYYSQIVNDFQKGDIAEGYSVSREKKESFPLTVTSAQKNPTAFYLCASSIGVEGETQYFGPGTRLLVL.

This clonotype was recorded at least ten times. The chain employs TRBV7-3 and TRBJ2-5, with D tentatively TRBD2 (6 bases). The CDR3 totals 15 residues. Germline V gives CDR1 SGHTA, CDR2 FQGTGA. Trimming took off 4 bases at V and 2 bases at J, with 14 bases between the two ends. The CDR3 nucleotides are TGTGCCAGCAGCTCGCCGGGACTTGAACAAGAGACCCAGTACTTC. This codes for CASSSPGLEQETQYF. The full variable domain, completed using reference TRBV7-3 and TRBJ2-5, is GAGVSQTPSNKVTEKGKYVELRCDPISGHTALYWYRQSLGQGPEFLIYFQGTGAADDSGLPNDRFFAVRPEGSVSTLKIQRTERGDSAVYLCASSSPGLEQETQYFGPGTRLLVL.

This clonotype was observed a few times. V is TRBV20-1 and J is TRBJ2-7, with D tentatively TRBD1 (6 bases). The CDR3 runs 13 residues. Germline loops: CDR1 DFQATT, CDR2 SNEGSKA (reference sequence). Trimming took off 4 bases at V and 0 bases at J, with 10 bases between the two ends. The CDR3: CSAKAGASYEQYF. The DNA for the CDR3 is TGCAGTGCTAAGGCAGGGGCCTCCTACGAGCAGTACTTC.

This clonotype was observed many times. The chain has TRBV2 and TRBJ1-5, with D possibly TRBD1 on 6 matching bases. CDR3 length equals 14 residues. Deletions cut 2 bases from V and 5 bases from J, with 10 bases between. The germline V gene has CDR1 SNHLY and CDR2 FYNNEI. The chain's CDR3 is CASSEWAGDQPQHF. CDR3 sequence (DNA): TGTGCCAGCAGTGAATGGGCAGGGGATCAGCCCCAGCATTTT.

This clonotype showed up many times. The chain uses TRBV11-3 and TRBJ2-3; no firm D call. The germline V gene has CDR1 SGHNT and CDR2 YENEEA. Trimming stripped 2 bases from V and 2 bases from J, with 14 bases between. This CDR3 region has 16 residues. CDR3 coding DNA: TGTGCCAGCAGCTTAAGTTCTAACCTTTTCACAGATACGCAGTATTTT. This translates into CASSLSSNLFTDTQYF.

There are many counts of this clonotype. CDR3 sequence (DNA): TGCAGCGTCCTCCGCCCCGACAGGAATGAGCAGTTCTTC. Encoded protein: CSVLRPDRNEQFF. V usage is TRBV29-1 and J usage is TRBJ2-1; D possibly corresponds to TRBD1 (6 bases). Germline V gene lookup returns CDR1 SQVTM and CDR2 ANQGSEA. V shed 6 bases and J shed 7 bases, with 16 bases lying between them. The CDR3 is 13 amino acids.

For this clonotype: This may arise from a read error, as a much more abundant clone is one base away. The gene calls are TRBV6-1 and TRBJ2-2; weak D call: TRBD2 (6 bases). CDR3 length: 15 residues. CDR1 and CDR2 from the germline V gene are MNHNS and SASEGT. The ends were cut back, 7 bases at V and 1 base at J, with 13 bases in the middle. The CDR3 protein is CASTAGLGNTGELFF. The CDR3 region has the DNA TGTGCCAGCACCGCGGGGCTTGGGAACACCGGGGAGCTGTTTTTT.

In this sample, this clonotype turned up many times. This chain joins TRBV24-1 and TRBJ1-2; no clear D gene. Per germline, CDR1 KGHDR and CDR2 SFDVKD. The CDR3 totals 12 residues. The V and J ends lost 3 bases and 5 bases respectively, with 6 bases between them. This chain's CDR3 is CATSDDIYGYTF. In DNA, the CDR3 is TGTGCCACCAGTGATGATATTTATGGCTACACCTTC.